The following is a T cell receptor (beta chain) sequence with its context. This entry is derived from a study of blood T cell repertoires in COVID-19. Germline-derived CDR1 and CDR2 are MDHEN and SYDVKM. This CDR3 comprises 15 residues. The junction had 6 bases not matched to a gene; V was cut back by 4 bases and J by 4 bases. Sequencing was performed with immunoSEQ multiplex PCR; in TCRdb, only in-frame clones are kept and a portion is missing. This table has about 140,000 clones, 88% appearing once. Sequencing was done on a sample of peripheral blood. This sequence joins TRBV28 and TRBJ1-1, with TRBD1 matching over 10 bases. This TCR derives from a man over 45 with active or convalescent COVID-19. The CDR3 spells CASSSTGTGATEAFF. The CDR3 region has the DNA TGTGCCAGCAGTTCCACCGGGACAGGGGCCACTGAAGCTTTCTTT. The full variable domain, its missing parts supplied by reference TRBV28 and TRBJ1-1, is DVKVTQSSRYLVKRTGEKVFLECVQDMDHENMFWYRQDPGLGLRLIYFSYDVKMKEKGDIPEGYSVSREKKERFSLILESASTNQTSMYLCASSSTGTGATEAFFGQGTRLTVV.